This T cell receptor beta chain emerged from a study of T-cell memory formation after mild COVID-19. At the level of the study: For the most part, TCR clusters were specific to one donor. Study-level results: Clonal second-wave expansions that peaked on day 37 had unconfirmed SARS-CoV-2 specificity. The pre-infection memory compartment contained some responding clones, suggesting cross-reactive memory joined.

UMIs and sample barcodes were carried by the TCR alpha and TCR beta cDNA libraries that 5'RACE produced using constant-segment primers. TCRdb processed the 5' RACE reads anew with MiXCR; each CDR3 protein has one entry. The data contain 400,000 or so distinct CDR3 sequences, 20% of them singletons. Deletions cut 7 bases from V and 1 base from J, with 16 bases between. This CDR3 has 16 residues. In this sample, this clonotype turned up a few times. The antigen is not known. The source material was PBMCs or a T cell subset sorted from them (not recorded which). The rearrangement uses TRBV12-3 or TRBV12-4 and TRBJ2-2; no definite D call. The TCR comes from an adult woman who had mild COVID-19 (a few samples of this study predate the infection). Cell type and time point are not known. CDR3 sequence reads: CASTKGNYGNTGELFF. The CDR3 bases are TGTGCCAGCACCAAGGGAAATTATGGGAACACCGGGGAGCTGTTTTTT.